The TCR beta chain under discussion was sequenced for a study of cytomegalovirus exposure and HLA in healthy donors. In the study overall: When about 400 donors were genotyped, just over 80% of them were found to fall in the Caucasian-associated ancestry cluster. General study findings and limits: Solely CMV serostatus was available to characterize immune exposure.

As concerns this clone: Its antigen is not known.

60 Vbeta and 13 Jbeta primers were used in PCR. The data were produced by immunoSEQ multiplex PCR, yet TCRdb's version contains in-frame clones alone and is incomplete. The sample records some 220,000 clones, more than 75% being singletons. V lost 0 bases and J lost 5; bases outside the gene matches: 5. CDR3 length equals 15 residues. Germline CDR1 is SGHNT and CDR2 is YYREEE (reference sequence). The rearrangement links TRBV5-4 to TRBJ2-1; 7 bases map to TRBD2. This receptor was identified in a girl aged 2 to 10 in good health and CMV-seronegative. The sample comprised PBMCs. The CDR3 loop is CASSLAWGGNNEQFF. As DNA, the CDR3 is TGTGCCAGCAGCTTGGCCTGGGGGGGAAACAATGAGCAGTTCTTC.